The subject of this entry is one T cell receptor (beta chain). The antigen is unknown. The PCR used 60 Vbeta and 13 Jbeta primers. TCRdb's copy holds only in-frame clones and misses some; the assay was immunoSEQ multiplex PCR. The sample consists of 60,000 to 80,000 clones, under 85% of them appearing once. This entry belongs to a study of cytomegalovirus exposure and HLA in healthy donors. Study findings and constraints: With high specificity and sensitivity, the classifier reportedly diagnosed cytomegalovirus status. Later genetic work tied a missense DCLRE1C variant to beta-chain V and J trimming.

The CDR3 runs 16 residues. CDR1 is LNHDA and CDR2 is SQIVND in the germline V gene (reference sequence). The J segment lost 5 bases and the V segment lost 5 bases, leaving 11 bases of the junction unmatched. This chain joins TRBV19 and TRBJ2-3; 9 bases agree with TRBD2. This sequence originates from a young woman in good health and CMV-seronegative. Sequenced material: PBMCs. CDR3 sequence reads: CASSVGGAGGLDTQYF. As DNA, the CDR3 is TGTGCCAGTAGTGTGGGCGGGGCGGGGGGGCTAGATACGCAGTATTTT.